A single sample is the source of the 3 T cell receptor beta chains below, sequenced in a study of cytomegalovirus exposure and HLA in healthy donors. Assay: immunoSEQ multiplex PCR; the TCRdb copy retains only in-frame clones and omits some. Of about 160,000 clones in the sample, about 90% are singletons; the top ten hold about a tenth. Sequenced sample: PBMCs. The receptor source for this set is a woman aged 18-30 years in good health and CMV-seropositive.

The chain is built from TRBV7-6 and TRBJ2-5; D call uncertain. The V gene lost 3 bases and the J gene lost 1 base, with 18 bases spanning the gap. Germline V gene data show CDR1 as SGHVS and CDR2 as FNYEAQ. This CDR3 region has 17 residues. The CDR3 bases are TGTGCCAGCAGCTTTAGACACAGCTACAGCTTCCAAGAGACCCAGTACTTC. This encodes CASSFRHSYSFQETQYF.

V usage is TRBV5-6 and J usage is TRBJ2-7, with 7 bases aligning to TRBD1. This CDR3 has 14 residues. Unmatched junction bases numbered 4, after V lost 4 bases and J lost 0 bases. Germline CDR1 and CDR2: SGHDT and YYEEEE. The CDR3 spells CASSKGQLSYEQYF. The CDR3 nucleotides are TGTGCCAGCAGCAAGGGACAGCTCTCCTACGAGCAGTACTTC. Drawing the rest from reference TRBV5-6 and TRBJ2-7, the complete variable domain is DAGVTQSPTHLIKTRGQQVTLRCSPKSGHDTVSWYQQALGQGPQFIFQYYEEEERQRGNFPDRFSGHQFPNYSSELNVNALLLGDSALYLCASSKGQLSYEQYFGPGTRLTVT.

This rearrangement joins TRBV19 to TRBJ2-3, with D unclear. Trimming left V 5 bases short and J 3 bases short, with 9 bases between. CDR3 length equals 13 residues. Germline V gives CDR1 LNHDA, CDR2 SQIVND (reference sequence). The CDR3 nucleotides are TGTGCCAGTAGTGTTACTTGGACAGATACGCAGTATTTT. This encodes CASSVTWTDTQYF. The entire variable domain, with the rest obtained from reference TRBV19 and TRBJ2-3, is as follows: DGGITQSPKYLFRKEGQNVTLSCEQNLNHDAMYWYRQDPGQGLRLIYYSQIVNDFQKGDIAEGYSVSREKKESFPLTVTSAQKNPTAFYLCASSVTWTDTQYFGPGTRLTVL.